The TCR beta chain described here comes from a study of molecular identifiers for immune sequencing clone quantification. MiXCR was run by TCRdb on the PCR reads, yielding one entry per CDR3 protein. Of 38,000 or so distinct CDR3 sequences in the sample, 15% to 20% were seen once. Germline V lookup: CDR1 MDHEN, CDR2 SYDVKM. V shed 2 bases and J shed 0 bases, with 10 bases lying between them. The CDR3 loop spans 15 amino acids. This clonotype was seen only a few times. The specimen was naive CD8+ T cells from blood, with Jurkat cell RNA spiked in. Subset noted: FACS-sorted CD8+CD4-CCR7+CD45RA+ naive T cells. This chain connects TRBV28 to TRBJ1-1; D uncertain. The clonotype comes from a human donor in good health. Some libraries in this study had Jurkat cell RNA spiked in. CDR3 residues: CASSLMAVVNTEAFF. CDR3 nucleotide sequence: TGTGCCAGCAGTTTAATGGCCGTCGTGAACACTGAAGCTTTCTTT. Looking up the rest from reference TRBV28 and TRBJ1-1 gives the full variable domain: DVKVTQSSRYLVKRTGEKVFLECVQDMDHENMFWYRQDPGLGLRLIYFSYDVKMKEKGDIPEGYSVSREKKERFSLILESASTNQTSMYLCASSLMAVVNTEAFFGQGTRLTVV.